The 22 T cell receptor beta chains below come from one sample, sequenced in a study of human T cells and chemical hapten exposure. Time point here: healthy volunteer bleed at 6 weeks. The total RNA was obtained from whole blood that was not fractionated. From the RACE reads, TCRdb called clonotypes with MiXCR, one entry per CDR3 protein. The data contain roughly 71,000 distinct CDR3 sequences, roughly 6.6% of them singletons. The sample taken for sequencing was whole blood. The receptors were gathered from a female donor in good health. Some clones in this sample may be carry-over from other donors' samples.

This clonotype was found many times. In DNA form, the CDR3 reads TGTGCCAGCAGGGGGGACAGATCCAACACTGAAGCTTTCTTT. Translating it yields CASRGDRSNTEAFF. The V and J genes are TRBV6-2 or TRBV6-3 and TRBJ1-1, with 7 bases aligning to TRBD1. The V and J ends lost 6 bases and 2 bases, in that order; junction bases with no gene match: 6. CDR3 size: 14 residues. CDR1 is MNHEY, CDR2 SVGEGT, per germline.

In this sample, this clonotype turned up many times. This chain joins TRBV6-2 or TRBV6-3 and TRBJ2-7; the D call may be TRBD1 or TRBD2 (5 bases each). The CDR3 is 14 residues long. Trimming removed 2 bases at V and 4 bases at J, with 12 bases between. CDR1 and CDR2 (germline): MNHEY, SVGEGT. The CDR3 nucleotides are TGTGCCAGCAGTTACAGGGACGGAAGTTACGAGCAGTACTTC. Its translation is CASSYRDGSYEQYF.

The table lists this clonotype with many counts. V is TRBV20-1 and J is TRBJ1-1; D is possibly TRBD1 (5 bases). V lost 1 base and J 1 base, leaving 13 bases between the germline ends. This CDR3 contains 15 residues. Germline V lookup: CDR1 DFQATT, CDR2 SNEGSKA (reference sequence). CDR3 nucleotide sequence: TGCAGTGCTAGAGTAACAGGATTGGGGAACACTGAAGCTTTCTTT. Its translation is CSARVTGLGNTEAFF.

This clonotype occurred many times. The chain employs TRBV20-1 and TRBJ2-3, with unresolved D. Germline-derived CDR1 and CDR2 are DFQATT and SNEGSKA (reference sequence). V shed 0 bases and J shed 3 bases, with 7 bases lying between them. This CDR3 is built from 13 residues. CDR3 amino acids: CSARDRLTDTQYF. The CDR3, as DNA: TGCAGTGCTAGAGATCGTCTGACAGATACGCAGTATTTT.

This clonotype has ten or more counts. CDR3 nucleotides: TGTGCCAGCAGTTTTATCCAGAAGTCCTACGAGCAGTACTTC. Translated, it gives CASSFIQKSYEQYF. The chain uses TRBV28 and TRBJ2-7, with D hard to call. V gave up 3 bases and J gave up 1 base, with 10 bases separating them. The CDR3 consists of 14 residues. Germline values: CDR1 MDHEN, CDR2 SYDVKM.

This clonotype has only a few counts. The chain joins TRBV15 to TRBJ2-5, with D possibly TRBD1 on 6 matching bases. The CDR3 contains 13 residues. Germline CDR1 is LNHNV and CDR2 is YYDKDF (reference sequence). V dropped 11 bases and J dropped 2 bases, with 15 bases sitting between them. The CDR3 loop reads CAVGRQGQETQYF. The CDR3 DNA is TGTGCCGTGGGCAGGCAGGGGCAAGAGACCCAGTACTTC.

This clonotype was picked up many times. This chain joins TRBV6-2 or TRBV6-3 and TRBJ1-5; D might be TRBD1 (6 bases). CDR3 length equals 16 residues. Germline V CDR1 and CDR2: MNHEY, SVGEGT. V lost 6 bases and J 3 bases, leaving 18 bases between the germline ends. The CDR3 DNA is TGTGCCAGCAGATCCCCGCTAGCAGGGGCCAATCAGCCCCAGCATTTT. Residues: CASRSPLAGANQPQHF.

This clonotype was observed a handful of times. The chain is built from TRBV29-1 and TRBJ2-2; D is perhaps TRBD2 (6 bases). The CDR3 extends over 15 amino acids. V was trimmed by 6 bases and J by 4 bases, leaving 18 bases between them. Germline lookup yields CDR1 SQVTM and CDR2 ANQGSEA. The CDR3 spells CSVRATAGGTGELFF. CDR3 DNA sequence: TGCAGCGTCCGAGCCACAGCCGGGGGCACCGGGGAGCTGTTTTTT.

V gene TRBV29-1 combines with J gene TRBJ1-5; 9 bases fit TRBD1. V lost 2 bases, J lost 5 bases, and 7 bases stayed unmatched. The CDR3 contains 15 residues. Germline CDR1 SQVTM, CDR2 ANQGSEA. The CDR3 region has the DNA TGCAGCGTTGAACCGGGACAGGGTCGATATCAGCCCCAGCATTTT. Translation: CSVEPGQGRYQPQHF. Complete variable domain (other parts from reference TRBV29-1 and TRBJ1-5): SAVISQKPSRDICQRGTSLTIQCQVDSQVTMMFWYRQQPGQSLTLIATANQGSEATYESGFVIDKFPISRPNLTFSTLTVSNMSPEDSSIYLCSVEPGQGRYQPQHFGDGTRLSIL.

At least ten counts were recorded for this clonotype. The chain links TRBV20-1 to TRBJ2-7; 9 nucleotides line up with TRBD1. Germline CDR1 is DFQATT and CDR2 is SNEGSKA (reference sequence). The CDR3 runs to 15 residues. Losses at the gene ends were 6 bases for V and 7 bases for J; bases not matched to a gene: 16. CDR3 sequence (DNA): TGCAGTGCCAACTCGGGGGACAGGGACTACGTGGAGCAGTACTTC. This gives the protein CSANSGDRDYVEQYF.

This clonotype was counted only a few times. This chain uses TRBV9 with TRBJ2-7; 7 bases match TRBD2. The germline CDR1 and CDR2 sequences are SGDLS and YYNGEE. This CDR3 region has 15 residues. Trimming cost V 0 bases and J 6 bases; bases outside gene matches: 9. For the CDR3, the DNA is TGTGCCAGCAGCGTAGTTCCCGCGGGAGCCCCCGAGCAGTACTTC. As protein: CASSVVPAGAPEQYF.

This clonotype was seen more than once but under ten times. The rearrangement joins TRBV3-1 to TRBJ1-4; D is undetermined. CDR1 and CDR2 from the germline V gene are LGHDT and YNNKEL (reference sequence). The CDR3 extends over 14 amino acids. Trimming cost V 1 base and J 7 bases, with 10 bases left between them. This CDR3 reads CASSQVGWGEKLFF. CDR3 coding DNA: TGTGCCAGCAGCCAAGTAGGGTGGGGTGAAAAACTGTTTTTT.

This clonotype showed up many times. V gene TRBV12-3 or TRBV12-4 combines with J gene TRBJ1-2; D is perhaps TRBD1 (5 bases). The V and J ends lost 4 bases and 4 bases respectively, with 13 bases between them. This CDR3 is 14 amino acids long. The CDR3 is CASSSRGDSYGYTF. The CDR3 nucleotides are TGTGCCAGCAGTTCCCGGGGCGATTCCTATGGCTACACCTTC.

This chain links TRBV11-3 with TRBJ2-3, with D possibly TRBD2 on 6 matching bases. Germline CDR1 and CDR2: SGHNT and YENEEA. V gave up 1 base and J gave up 4 bases, with 12 bases separating them. The CDR3 is made up of 15 amino acids. CDR3 sequence reads: CASSLGDSDADTQYF. The DNA of the CDR3 is TGTGCCAGCAGCTTAGGGGACTCAGACGCAGATACGCAGTATTTT.

In its sample, this clonotype was seen many times. The V and J genes are TRBV7-2 and TRBJ1-4, with 7 bases identical to TRBD1. The CDR3 runs 14 residues. The junction had 5 bases not matched to a gene; V was cut back by 4 bases and J by 6 bases. The germline V gene encodes CDR1 SGHTA and CDR2 FQGNSA. CDR3: CASSSTGVDEKLFF. The DNA for the CDR3 is TGTGCCAGCAGCTCAACAGGGGTCGATGAAAAACTGTTTTTT.

This clonotype was recorded many times. Mismatch with germline at one junction end may stem from a read error. This chain connects TRBV3-1 to TRBJ2-7; D unclear. The CDR3 contains 12 residues. The germline gives CDR1 LGHDT, CDR2 YNNKEL (reference sequence). As DNA, the CDR3 is TGTGCCAGCAGCCAGGGCCTCTACCAGCAGTACTTC. Amino acid sequence: CASSQGLYQQYF.

This clonotype has at least ten counts. The CDR3 DNA reads as TGCAGCGTTGGGCAGGGAGCTGCCTTCGAGCAGTACTTC. Its translation: CSVGQGAAFEQYF. This rearrangement joins TRBV29-1 to TRBJ2-7; D possibly matches TRBD1 or TRBD2 (5 bases each). Germline assignment: CDR1 SQVTM and CDR2 ANQGSEA. The CDR3 has 13 residues. Trimming removed 4 bases at V and 6 bases at J, with 16 bases between.

The chain has TRBV29-1 and TRBJ2-6; a weak D match, TRBD1 (5 bases). Germline V lookup: CDR1 SQVTM, CDR2 ANQGSEA. The CDR3 sequence is 13 residues long. The CDR3 loop reads CKLQGSGANVLTF. The DNA of the CDR3 is TGCAAACTCCAGGGTTCTGGGGCCAACGTCCTGACTTTC.

This clonotype was counted ten times or more. The V and J genes are TRBV28 and TRBJ2-6, with TRBD2 matching over 8 bases. The CDR3 length is 16 residues. Germline V gives CDR1 MDHEN, CDR2 SYDVKM. The ends lost 6 bases at V and 1 base at J; junction bases unmatched: 5. The CDR3: CASRLAGKSGANVLTF. The CDR3, as DNA: TGTGCCAGCAGGCTAGCGGGCAAATCTGGGGCCAACGTCCTGACTTTC.

This clonotype came up many times. This sequence joins TRBV15 and TRBJ1-3; D not certain. The V gene lost 1 base and the J gene lost 0 bases, with 10 bases spanning the gap. In germline, CDR1 is LNHNV, CDR2 YYDKDF (reference sequence). The CDR3 covers 16 residues. As DNA, the CDR3 is TGTGCCACCAGCAGAGGTCCGGCGATCTCTGGAAACACCATATATTTT. Amino acids: CATSRGPAISGNTIYF.

This clonotype was seen at least ten times. The chain couples TRBV28 to TRBJ2-5; TRBD1 aligns across 9 bases. CDR3 size: 15 residues. V was pared by 5 bases and J by 2 bases, with 6 bases of the junction left unmatched. In germline, CDR1 is MDHEN, CDR2 SYDVKM. Written as DNA, the CDR3 is TGTGCCAGCAGTGCTCCCGGGACAGGGCAAGAGACCCAGTACTTC. It translates to CASSAPGTGQETQYF.

This clonotype came up many times. The V call is TRBV28, the J call TRBJ2-7; D tentatively fits TRBD1 or TRBD2 (6 bases each). From germline, CDR1 is MDHEN and CDR2 SYDVKM. Trimming stripped 6 bases from V and 6 bases from J, with 15 bases between. The CDR3 spans 13 residues. The CDR3 DNA reads as TGTGCCAGCAGCAAAGGGGGGTTGCGCGAGCAGTACTTC. Protein: CASSKGGLREQYF.